The T cell receptor beta chain described here comes from a study of immune cell composition in non-small cell lung cancer (dated by TCRdb to the late 2010s). About the investigation overall: Histologic subtype, mainly lung adenocarcinoma or squamous cell carcinoma, was assigned on the basis of H&E together with p63, CK5, Napsin A and TTF-1 immunohistochemistry. Supplementary cohort #1 consisted of approximately 9 lung adenocarcinoma cases with paired tumour/lung TCR-beta sequencing and with TIL populations generated to assess tumour reactivity. Four tumour specimens that had TCR-beta data belonged to rare histological subtypes and were left out of the subtype comparisons. Using Adaptive Biotechnologies, the researchers ran TCR-beta sequencing on roughly 34 paired NSCLC tumour and non-adjacent lung specimens, along with 25 to 30 tumour-only specimens.

Normal lung samples came from the same patient and consisted of non-adjacent lung tissue collected as far from the tumour as possible, at a distance of at least 3 cm. Frozen aliquots of unsorted single-cell suspensions were used for genomic DNA extraction with the QIAamp DNA kit. Tissues were received within 2 hours of resection and were immediately processed into single-cell suspensions. Tissue was mechanically dissociated and enzymatically digested with DNase I, collagenase I and hyaluronidase for roughly 30 minutes at 37 °C, then filtered and RBC-lysed. On this clone: No antigen is known for it. An end of the junction differs from the germline gene, which may be a read error.

Study-wide findings and limitations: The reactivity cohort contained only around eleven cases, and the tumour-reactive clones were not shown to have sequences in common with the dominant in vivo tumour-associated clones. Smoking pack-years did not significantly correlate with tumour TCR-beta clonality. Tumour-associated clones >0.5% occurred in nearly half of NSCLC cases: over 30% of adenocarcinomas versus 75% of squamous carcinomas. Across some 11 adenocarcinoma cases, TIL tumour reactivity correlated strongly with maximal tumour-associated clone frequency but not with overall clonality.

A two-step multiplex PCR was used to amplify TCR-beta CDR3 regions from genomic DNA, and Illumina-compatible adaptors were added in the second step. TCR-beta immunosequencing was carried out on an Illumina platform through the commercial immunoSEQ service. In the paper's pipeline: Repertoires were summarised as Top 10 Clones, the percentage of T-cell templates from the ten most frequent sequences, and productive clonality. Productive clonality ranged from 0 to 1, with 1 indicating a monoclonal population. Tumour-associated clones, identified using log10 scatter plots, were defined as sequences that made up at least 0.1% of tumour T-cell templates and were not found in the matched non-adjacent lung. Two-group comparisons used Student's t-tests, stages used ANOVA, and relationships used linear regression, analysed in GraphPad Prism7 and R. TCRdb obtained this table from immuneACCESS and retained in-frame rearrangements with V and J assigned. These tables miss some clones; where compared with another copy, unresolved V genes account for less than half of the shortfall, and the remainder is unexplained. V and J calls and clone size are those listed in that table; D and trimming were worked out from the DNA. This sample gives more than 3,000 clones in total; roughly 70% of them show up just once. Of the sample, about an eighth is held by the ten largest clones.

The sample consisted of non-adjacent lung tissue. This clonotype was obtained from a human donor with non-small cell lung cancer.

The encoded CDR3 is CASIQVGQAF. The DNA sequence reads TGTGCCAGCATCCAAGTTGGGCAGGCCTTC. The sequence links TRBV5-8 to TRBJ1-2; the D segment cannot be called with confidence. Sequences SGHTS (CDR1) and YDEGEE (CDR2) are obtained from the germline V gene. Taken from cysteine to phenylalanine, the CDR3 has 10 residues. Only CDR3 DNA remains: 30 bases, in frame from the first base.